These T cell receptor beta chains were read from a single sample in a study of blood T cell repertoires in COVID-19. Measured with immunoSEQ multiplex PCR; TCRdb has only the in-frame clones, and not every one. The repertoire holds 75,000 to 100,000 clones, with approximately 90% as singletons. The sequenced sample was peripheral blood. These receptors were collected from a human donor in a cohort sampled during active COVID-19. Each CDR3 is given with its conserved first and last residue.

V	J	CDR3
TRBV20-1	TRBJ2-1	CSAPDWNEQFF
TRBV30	TRBJ1-1	CAYSQGNTEAFF
TRBV5-1	TRBJ2-1	CASSSLRLAGVSSYNEQFF
TRBV18	TRBJ2-6	CASSPGTGGSGANVLTF
TRBV15	TRBJ1-6	CATSTSDNSPLHF
TRBV11-2	TRBJ1-6	CASSLDQATGRAPLHF
TRBV9	TRBJ2-5	CASSVGTVQETQYF
TRBV3-1/TRBV3-2	TRBJ1-4	CASSNRAEKLFF
TRBV28	TRBJ1-3	CASSFAGATGNTIYF
TRBV6-1	TRBJ1-2	CASSDGYRDGYGYTF
TRBV2	TRBJ2-2	CASTTGTGYTGELFF
TRBV15	TRBJ2-1	CATTRLRGPLSSYNEQFF
TRBV7-3	TRBJ1-1	CASSKTGRNTEAFF
TRBV27	TRBJ2-7	CASSLGTPNIYEQYF
TRBV6-5	TRBJ2-7	CASRPTQGAVYEQYF
TRBV5-1	TRBJ2-1	CASSLGLAGGGHEQFF
TRBV10-3	TRBJ2-5	CATQLGGGLGTSPETQYF
TRBV7-8	TRBJ1-3	CASSSHRQDSGNTIYF
TRBV5-1	TRBJ2-1	CASSPLAGGDEQFF
TRBV27	TRBJ2-7	CASSLSGTSDSQYF
TRBV7-9	TRBJ1-2	CASSLEGVVGYTF
TRBV7-6	TRBJ2-3	CASSLAPGLAGVEGTDTQYF